This T cell receptor (beta chain) was recovered during a study of T-cell reconstitution after alpha-beta-depleted transplantation in children. Findings and caveats of the study: TCRbeta diversity was high at day 60 in some patients (a result of surviving recipient T cells and thymic progenitors). It was newly produced T cells that mostly accounted for T-cell counts and diversity one year after transplant. Expanded graft clones numbering several hundred reportedly gave rise to alpha-beta T cells about two months after transplant.

This clonotype was observed a few times. Its antigen is not known. The V and J ends lost 6 bases and 4 bases respectively, with 10 bases between them. Germline assignment: CDR1 SGHTA and CDR2 FQGNSA. The CDR3 is 13 residues long. Unique molecular identifiers were used to barcode this TCRbeta library. TCRdb re-called the PCR reads through MiXCR, storing one row per CDR3 protein. The repertoire holds about 580,000 distinct CDR3 sequences, with more than 20% as singletons. This chain connects TRBV7-2 to TRBJ1-5; D ambiguous. Sample: PBMCs, mostly from graft donor cells, taken 360 days after TCRalphabeta/CD19-depleted stem cell transplant. This TCR derives from a boy younger than two who had a stem cell transplant for acute myeloid leukemia, so the T cells may come from the graft donor. The CDR3: CASRWAENQPQHF. The CDR3 nucleotides are TGTGCCAGCAGGTGGGCAGAAAATCAGCCCCAGCATTTT.